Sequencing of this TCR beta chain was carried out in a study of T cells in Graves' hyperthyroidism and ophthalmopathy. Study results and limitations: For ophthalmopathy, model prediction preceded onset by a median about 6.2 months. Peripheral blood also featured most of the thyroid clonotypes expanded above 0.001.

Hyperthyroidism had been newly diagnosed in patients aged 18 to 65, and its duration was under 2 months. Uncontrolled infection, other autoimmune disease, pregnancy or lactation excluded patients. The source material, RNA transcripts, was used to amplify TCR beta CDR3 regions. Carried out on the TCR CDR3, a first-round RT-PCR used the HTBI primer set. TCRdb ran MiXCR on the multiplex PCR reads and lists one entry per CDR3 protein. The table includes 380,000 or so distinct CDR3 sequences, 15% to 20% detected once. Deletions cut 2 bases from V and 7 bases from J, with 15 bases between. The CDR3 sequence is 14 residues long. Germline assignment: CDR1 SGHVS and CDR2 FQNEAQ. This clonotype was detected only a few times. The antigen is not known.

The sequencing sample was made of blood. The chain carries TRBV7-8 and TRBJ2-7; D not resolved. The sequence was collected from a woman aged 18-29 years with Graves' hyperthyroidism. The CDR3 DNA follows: TGTGCCAGCAGCTTAAACGGAGTACTACGGGAGCAGTACTTC. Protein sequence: CASSLNGVLREQYF.